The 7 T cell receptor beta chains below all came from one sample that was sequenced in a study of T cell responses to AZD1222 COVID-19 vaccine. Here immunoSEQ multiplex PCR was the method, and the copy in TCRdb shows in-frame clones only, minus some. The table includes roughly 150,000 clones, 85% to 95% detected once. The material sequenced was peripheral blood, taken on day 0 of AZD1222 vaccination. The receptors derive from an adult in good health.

In nucleotides, the CDR3 is TGTGCCAGCAGTGCGATCAATTTGTACACCTTC. The encoded protein is CASSAINLYTF. The chain couples TRBV2 to TRBJ1-2; no clear D. This CDR3 region has 11 residues. Germline CDR1 reads SNHLY; CDR2 reads FYNNEI. V was cut by 4 bases and J by 11 bases, with 11 bases left in between.

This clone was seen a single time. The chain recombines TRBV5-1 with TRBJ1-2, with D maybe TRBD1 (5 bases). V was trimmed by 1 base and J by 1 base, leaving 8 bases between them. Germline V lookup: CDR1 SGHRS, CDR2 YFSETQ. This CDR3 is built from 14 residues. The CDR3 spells CASSLQTVNYGYTF. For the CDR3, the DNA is TGCGCCAGCAGCTTGCAGACAGTTAACTATGGCTACACCTTC. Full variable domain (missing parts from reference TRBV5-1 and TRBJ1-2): KAGVTQTPRYLIKTRGQQVTLSCSPISGHRSVSWYQQTPGQGLQFLFEYFSETQRNKGNFPGRFSGRQFSNSRSEMNVSTLELGDSALYLCASSLQTVNYGYTFGSGTRLTVV.

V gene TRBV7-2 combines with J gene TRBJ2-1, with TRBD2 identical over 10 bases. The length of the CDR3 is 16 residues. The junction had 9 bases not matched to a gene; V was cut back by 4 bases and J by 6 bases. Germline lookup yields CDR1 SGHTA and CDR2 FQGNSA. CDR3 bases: TGTGCCAGCAGCTCCTTGGGGGTAGCGGGAGGCAATGAGCAGTTCTTC. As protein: CASSSLGVAGGNEQFF.

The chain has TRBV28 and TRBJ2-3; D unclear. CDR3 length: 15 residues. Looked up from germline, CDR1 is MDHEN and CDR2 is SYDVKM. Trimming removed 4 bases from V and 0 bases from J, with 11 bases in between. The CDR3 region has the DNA TGTGCCAGCAGTTCGCATGCCGAAAGCACAGATACGCAGTATTTT. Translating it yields CASSSHAESTDTQYF.

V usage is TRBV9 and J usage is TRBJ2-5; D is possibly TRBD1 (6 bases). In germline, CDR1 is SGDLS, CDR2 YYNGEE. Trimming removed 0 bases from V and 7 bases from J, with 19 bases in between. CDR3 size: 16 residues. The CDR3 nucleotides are TGTGCCAGCAGCGTAGACCCGTGGGCAGGGGACGGGACCCAGTACTTC. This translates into CASSVDPWAGDGTQYF. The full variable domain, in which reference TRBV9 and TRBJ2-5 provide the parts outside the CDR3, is DSGVTQTPKHLITATGQRVTLRCSPRSGDLSVYWYQQSLDQGLQFLIQYYNGEERAKGNILERFSAQQFPDLHSELNLSSLELGDSALYFCASSVDPWAGDGTQYFGPGTRLLVL.

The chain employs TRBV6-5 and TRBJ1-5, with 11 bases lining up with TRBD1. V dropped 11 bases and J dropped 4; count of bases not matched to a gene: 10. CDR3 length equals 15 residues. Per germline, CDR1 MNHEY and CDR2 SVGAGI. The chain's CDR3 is CAGHPGQGVNQPQHF. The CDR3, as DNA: TGTGCCGGCCACCCGGGACAGGGGGTTAATCAGCCCCAGCATTTT.

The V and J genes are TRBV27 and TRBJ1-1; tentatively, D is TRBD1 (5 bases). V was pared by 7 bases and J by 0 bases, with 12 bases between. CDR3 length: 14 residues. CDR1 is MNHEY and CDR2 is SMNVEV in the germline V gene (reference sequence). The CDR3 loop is CASNTGSLNTEAFF. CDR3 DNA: TGTGCCAGCAATACAGGCTCCTTGAACACTGAAGCTTTCTTT.